This TCR beta chain was captured by sequencing in a study of spatial heterogeneity in lung cancer. Time point given: blood at routine non-recurrence follow-up after resection. A single record per CDR3 protein comes from TCRdb applying MiXCR to the 5' RACE reads. The sample shows 2,000 to 2,500 distinct CDR3 sequences, about 54% of them seen only once. Remarks on this clonotype: A library prepared for alpha chains yielded this beta chain as an off-target read; its size is of little meaning.

The length of the CDR3 is 14 residues. Germline trimming cut 1 base from V and 3 bases from J; bases unmatched to any gene: 2. The germline V gene encodes CDR1 LGHNA and CDR2 YNFKEQ. The TCR comes from a female donor with early-stage non-small cell lung cancer. V is TRBV4-2 and J is TRBJ2-5, with 7 positions matching TRBD2. Sequencing was performed on PBMCs, taken at follow-up. CDR3 in amino acids: CASSQASGKETQYF. DNA of the CDR3: TGTGCCAGCAGCCAAGCTAGCGGAAAAGAGACCCAGTACTTC.